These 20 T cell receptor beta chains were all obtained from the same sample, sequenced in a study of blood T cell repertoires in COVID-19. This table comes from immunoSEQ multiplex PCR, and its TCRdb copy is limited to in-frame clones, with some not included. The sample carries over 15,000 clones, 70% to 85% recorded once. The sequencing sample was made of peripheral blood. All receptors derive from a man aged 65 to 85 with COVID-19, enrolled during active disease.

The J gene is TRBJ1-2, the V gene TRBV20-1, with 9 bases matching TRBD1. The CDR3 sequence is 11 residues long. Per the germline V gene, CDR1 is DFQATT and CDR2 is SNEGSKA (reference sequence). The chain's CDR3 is CKTQGARGYTF. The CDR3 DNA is TGCAAGACACAGGGGGCAAGGGGCTACACCTTC.

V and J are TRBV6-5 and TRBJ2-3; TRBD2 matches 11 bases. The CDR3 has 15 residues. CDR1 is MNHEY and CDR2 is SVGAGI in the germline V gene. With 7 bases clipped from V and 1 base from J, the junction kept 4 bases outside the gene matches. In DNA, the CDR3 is TGTGCCAGCACTTTTAGCGGGGGGGGCACAGATACGCAGTATTTT. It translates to CASTFSGGGTDTQYF.

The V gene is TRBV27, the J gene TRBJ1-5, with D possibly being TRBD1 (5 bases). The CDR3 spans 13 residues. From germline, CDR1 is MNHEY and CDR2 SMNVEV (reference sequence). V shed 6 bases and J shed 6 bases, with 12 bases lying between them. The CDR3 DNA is TGTGCCAGCAGCCTCGGGGGAGGTCAGCCCCAGCATTTT. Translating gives CASSLGGGQPQHF.

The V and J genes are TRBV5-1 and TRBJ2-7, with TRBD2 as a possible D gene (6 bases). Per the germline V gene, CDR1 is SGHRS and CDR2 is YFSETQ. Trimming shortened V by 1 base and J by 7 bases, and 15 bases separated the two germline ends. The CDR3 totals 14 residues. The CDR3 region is CASSLSGTQGEQYF. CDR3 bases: TGCGCCAGCAGCTTGTCCGGGACTCAAGGGGAGCAGTACTTC.

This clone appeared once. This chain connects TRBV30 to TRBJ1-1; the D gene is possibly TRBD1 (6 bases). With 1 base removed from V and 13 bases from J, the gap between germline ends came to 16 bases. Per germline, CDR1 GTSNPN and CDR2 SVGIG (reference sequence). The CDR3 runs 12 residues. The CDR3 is CAWSGGRGKIFF. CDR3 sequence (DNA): TGTGCCTGGAGTGGGGGCAGGGGCAAGATTTTCTTT.

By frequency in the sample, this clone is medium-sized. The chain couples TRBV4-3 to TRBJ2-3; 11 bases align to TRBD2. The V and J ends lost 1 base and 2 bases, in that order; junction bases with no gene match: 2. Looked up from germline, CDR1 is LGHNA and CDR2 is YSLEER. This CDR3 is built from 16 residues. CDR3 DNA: TGCGCCAGCAGCCAAGCTAGCGGGGGGCCCACAGATACGCAGTATTTT. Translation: CASSQASGGPTDTQYF.

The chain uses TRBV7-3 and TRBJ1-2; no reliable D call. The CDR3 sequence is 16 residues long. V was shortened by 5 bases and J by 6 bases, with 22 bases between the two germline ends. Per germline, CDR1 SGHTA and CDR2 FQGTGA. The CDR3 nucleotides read TGTGCCAGCAGCGCTTTAACCCGCTCCCTACAGAATGGCTACACCTTC. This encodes CASSALTRSLQNGYTF.

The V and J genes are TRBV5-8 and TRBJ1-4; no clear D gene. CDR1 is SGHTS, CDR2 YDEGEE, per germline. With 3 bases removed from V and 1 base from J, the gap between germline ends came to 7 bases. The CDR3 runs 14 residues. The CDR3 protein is CASSSPGTNEKLFF. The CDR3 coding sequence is TGTGCCAGCAGCTCCCCGGGAACTAATGAAAAACTGTTTTTT.

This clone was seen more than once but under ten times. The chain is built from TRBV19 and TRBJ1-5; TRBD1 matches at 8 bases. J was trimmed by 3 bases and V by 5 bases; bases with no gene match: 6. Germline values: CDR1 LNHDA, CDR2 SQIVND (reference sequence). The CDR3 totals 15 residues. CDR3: CASSPDRVDNQPQHF. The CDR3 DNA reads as TGTGCCAGTAGTCCGGACAGGGTCGACAATCAGCCCCAGCATTTT.

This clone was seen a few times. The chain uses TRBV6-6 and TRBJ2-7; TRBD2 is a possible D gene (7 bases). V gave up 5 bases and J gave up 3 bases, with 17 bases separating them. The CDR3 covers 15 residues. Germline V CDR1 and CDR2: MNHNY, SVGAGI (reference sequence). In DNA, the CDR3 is TGTGCCAGCAGTCCGGGGACGGGGGGCGTCTACGAGCAGTACTTC. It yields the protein CASSPGTGGVYEQYF.

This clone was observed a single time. The CDR3 coding sequence is TGTGCCAGTAGATACAGGGGCTACAATGAGCAGTTCTTC. Amino acids: CASRYRGYNEQFF. The rearrangement uses TRBV19 and TRBJ2-1; 7 nucleotides match TRBD1. Unmatched junction bases numbered 2, after V lost 6 bases and J lost 3 bases. Germline CDR1 and CDR2: LNHDA and SQIVND (reference sequence). The CDR3 spans 13 residues.

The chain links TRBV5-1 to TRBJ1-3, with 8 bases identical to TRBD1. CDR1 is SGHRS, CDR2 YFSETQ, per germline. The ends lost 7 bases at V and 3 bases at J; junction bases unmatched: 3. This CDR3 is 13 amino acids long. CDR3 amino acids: CASRTGNGNTIYF. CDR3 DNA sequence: TGCGCCAGCCGGACAGGGAATGGAAACACCATATATTTT. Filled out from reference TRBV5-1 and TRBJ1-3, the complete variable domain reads KAGVTQTPRYLIKTRGQQVTLSCSPISGHRSVSWYQQTPGQGLQFLFEYFSETQRNKGNFPGRFSGRQFSNSRSEMNVSTLELGDSALYLCASRTGNGNTIYFGEGSWLTVV.

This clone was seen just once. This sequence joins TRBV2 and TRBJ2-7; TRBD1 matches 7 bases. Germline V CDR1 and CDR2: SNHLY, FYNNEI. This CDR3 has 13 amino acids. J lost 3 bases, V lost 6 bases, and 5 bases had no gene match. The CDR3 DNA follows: TGTGCCAGCAGAGCACCAGGGGGCTACGAGCAGTACTTC. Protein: CASRAPGGYEQYF.

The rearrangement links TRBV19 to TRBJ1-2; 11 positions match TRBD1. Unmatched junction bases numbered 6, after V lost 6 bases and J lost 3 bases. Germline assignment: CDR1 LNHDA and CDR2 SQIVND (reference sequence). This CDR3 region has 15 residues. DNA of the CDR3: TGTGCCAGTAGGGACCCGGGACAGGGGGACTATGGCTACACCTTC. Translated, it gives CASRDPGQGDYGYTF.

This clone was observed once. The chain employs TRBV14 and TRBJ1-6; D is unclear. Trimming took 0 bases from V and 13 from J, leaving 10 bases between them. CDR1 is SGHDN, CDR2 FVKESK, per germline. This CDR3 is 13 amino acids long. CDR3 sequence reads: CASSQDYAHPLHF. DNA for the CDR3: TGTGCCAGCAGCCAAGATTATGCGCACCCCCTCCACTTT. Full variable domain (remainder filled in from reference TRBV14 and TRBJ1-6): EAGVTQFPSHSVIEKGQTVTLRCDPISGHDNLYWYRRVMGKEIKFLLHFVKESKQDESGMPNNRFLAERTGGTYSTLKVQPAELEDSGVYFCASSQDYAHPLHFGNGTRLTVT.

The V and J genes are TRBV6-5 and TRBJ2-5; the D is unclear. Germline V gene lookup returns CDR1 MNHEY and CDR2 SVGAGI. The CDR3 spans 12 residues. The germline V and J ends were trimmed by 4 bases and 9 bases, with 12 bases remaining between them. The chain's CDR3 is CASSSATKAQYF. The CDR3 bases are TGTGCCAGCAGTTCCGCGACAAAGGCCCAGTACTTC.

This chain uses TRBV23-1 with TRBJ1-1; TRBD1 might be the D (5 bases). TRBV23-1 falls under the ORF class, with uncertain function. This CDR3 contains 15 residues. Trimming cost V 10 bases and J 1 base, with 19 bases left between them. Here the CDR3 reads CATLGQGRRNTEAFF. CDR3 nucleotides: TGCGCCACCTTAGGGCAGGGTCGAAGGAACACTGAAGCTTTCTTT.

CDR3 in DNA: TGCAGTGCTAGTTCGCGGGGGGCCTACTACGAGCAGTACTTC. As protein: CSASSRGAYYEQYF. The chain has TRBV20-1 and TRBJ2-7; the match to TRBD2 covers 8 bases. Germline trimming cut 3 bases from V and 3 bases from J; bases unmatched to any gene: 7. The germline V gene has CDR1 DFQATT and CDR2 SNEGSKA (reference sequence). The CDR3 totals 14 residues.

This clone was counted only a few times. The CDR3 region has the DNA TGTGCCAGCAGTTACTCGTCAGGAGATACGCAGTATTTT. Residues: CASSYSSGDTQYF. J is TRBJ2-3 and V is TRBV6-2 or TRBV6-3; D remains ambiguous. Germline V lookup: CDR1 MNHEY, CDR2 SVGEGT. The length of the CDR3 is 13 residues. V shed 0 bases and J shed 5 bases, with 6 bases lying between them.

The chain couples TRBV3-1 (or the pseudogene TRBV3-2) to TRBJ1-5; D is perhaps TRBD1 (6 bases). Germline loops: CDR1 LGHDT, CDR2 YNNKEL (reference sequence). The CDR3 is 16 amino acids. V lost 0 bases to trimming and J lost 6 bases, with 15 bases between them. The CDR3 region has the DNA TGTGCCAGCAGCCAAGATTTTCGGGGGGCAGGTCAGCCCCAGCATTTT. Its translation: CASSQDFRGAGQPQHF.